The source of this T cell receptor beta chain is a study of response to subunit inactivated influenza vaccine. Germline assignment: CDR1 SEHNR and CDR2 FQNEAQ (reference sequence). Trimming removed 4 bases at V and 3 bases at J, with 16 bases between. The CDR3 is made up of 15 amino acids. One entry per CDR3 protein, called by TCRdb with MiXCR from the RT-PCR reads. The table shows about 170,000 distinct CDR3 sequences, with more than 10% occurring only once. The sample was also linked to a second study, of T cells expressing NK-cell markers. That study reports: Template switching by 5'RACE with UMIs generated the TCR beta cDNA.

The clonotype comes from a man aged 50-60 years who received an inactivated influenza vaccine. The specimen comprised CD8+ T cells sorted from PBMCs, sampled about 13 days after vaccination. This chain connects TRBV7-9 to TRBJ2-7; D not certain. The CDR3 DNA reads TGTGCCAGCAGCTCGGAAATGGACGCCTACTACGAGCAGTACTTC. This codes for CASSSEMDAYYEQYF.